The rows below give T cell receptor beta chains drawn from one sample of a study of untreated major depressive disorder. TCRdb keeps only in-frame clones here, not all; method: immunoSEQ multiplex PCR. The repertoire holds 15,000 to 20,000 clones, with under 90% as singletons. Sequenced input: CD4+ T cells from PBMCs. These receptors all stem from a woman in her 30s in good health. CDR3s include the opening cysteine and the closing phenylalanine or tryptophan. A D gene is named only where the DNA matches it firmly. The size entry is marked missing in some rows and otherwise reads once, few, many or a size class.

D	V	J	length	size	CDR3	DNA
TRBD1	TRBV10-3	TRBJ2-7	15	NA	CAISAGDRVVHEQYF	TGTGCCATCAGTGCTGGGGACAGGGTCGTGCACGAGCAGTACTTC
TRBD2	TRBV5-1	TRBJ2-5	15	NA	CASSPTSPTQETQYF	TGCGCCAGCAGCCCGACTAGCCCTACACAAGAGACCCAGTACTTC
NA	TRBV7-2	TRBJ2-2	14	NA	CASSLGQNTGELFF	TGTGCCAGCAGCTTAGGACAGAATACCGGGGAGCTGTTTTTT
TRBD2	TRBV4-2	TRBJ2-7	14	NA	CASSQGRAAYEQYF	TGTGCCAGCAGCCAGGGGAGGGCCGCCTACGAGCAGTACTTC
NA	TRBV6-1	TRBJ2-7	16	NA	CASSETDRRQSYEQYF	TGTGCCAGCAGTGAAACCGACAGGCGCCAGTCCTACGAGCAGTACTTC
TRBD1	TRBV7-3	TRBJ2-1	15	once	CASSTGQVTVGEQFF	TGTGCCAGCAGCACGGGACAGGTGACCGTCGGTGAGCAGTTCTTC
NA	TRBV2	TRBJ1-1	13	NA	CASRGRAGTEAFF	TGTGCCAGCAGAGGCAGGGCAGGCACTGAAGCTTTCTTT
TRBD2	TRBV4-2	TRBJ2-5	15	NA	CASSPPAGEGETQYF	TGTGCCAGCAGCCCTCCAGCGGGAGAAGGAGAGACCCAGTACTTC
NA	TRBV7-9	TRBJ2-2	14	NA	CASSFGQNTGELFF	TGTGCCAGCAGCTTTGGACAGAACACCGGGGAGCTGTTTTTT
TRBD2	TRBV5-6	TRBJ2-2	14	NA	CASSFGGRTGELFF	TGTGCCAGCAGCTTTGGCGGGAGGACCGGGGAGCTGTTTTTT
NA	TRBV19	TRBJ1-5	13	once	CASSPNRVEPQHF	TGTGCCAGTAGTCCAAACAGGGTAGAGCCCCAGCATTTT
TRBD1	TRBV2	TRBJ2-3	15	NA	CASSRQTGTTDTQYF	TGTGCCAGCAGCCGACAGACAGGGACGACAGATACGCAGTATTTT
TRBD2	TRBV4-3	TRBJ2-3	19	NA	CASSQEAPASGILADTQYF	TGCGCCAGCAGCCAAGAAGCCCCCGCTAGCGGGATTTTGGCAGATACGCAGTATTTT
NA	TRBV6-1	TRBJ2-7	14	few	CASRPPAKGSREYF	TGTGCCAGCAGGCCCCCTGCTAAGGGGAGTCGGGAGTACTTC
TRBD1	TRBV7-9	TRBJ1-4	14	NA	CASSYTGGREKLFF	TGTGCCAGCAGCTATACAGGGGGTCGGGAAAAACTGTTTTTT
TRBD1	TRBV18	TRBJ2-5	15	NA	CASSPRQGRGETQYF	TGTGCCAGCTCACCACGACAGGGGCGCGGAGAGACCCAGTACTTC
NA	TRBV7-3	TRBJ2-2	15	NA	CASRGLRINTGELFF	TGTGCCAGCAGGGGACTCCGGATCAACACCGGGGAGCTGTTTTTT
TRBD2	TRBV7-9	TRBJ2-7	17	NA	CASSLAGLAGKGYEQYF	TGTGCCAGCAGCTTAGCGGGACTAGCGGGGAAAGGTTACGAGCAGTACTTC
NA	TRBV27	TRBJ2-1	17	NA	CASSLSSSGSVYNEQFF	TGTGCCAGCAGTTTATCCTCGTCAGGGAGCGTCTACAATGAGCAGTTCTTC
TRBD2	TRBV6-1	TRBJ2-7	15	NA	CASMQTSGSSYEQYF	TGTGCCAGCATGCAGACTAGCGGGAGTAGCTACGAGCAGTACTTC
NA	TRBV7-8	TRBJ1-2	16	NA	CASSLDLAGLVYGYTF	TGTGCCAGCAGCTTAGACTTGGCAGGGCTTGTCTATGGCTACACCTTC
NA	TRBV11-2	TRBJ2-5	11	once	CASSLEETQYF	TGTGCCAGCAGCTTAGAAGAGACCCAGTACTTC
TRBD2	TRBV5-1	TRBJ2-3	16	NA	CASSPRLAGSTDTQYF	TGCGCCAGCAGCCCCCGACTAGCGGGCAGCACAGATACGCAGTATTTT
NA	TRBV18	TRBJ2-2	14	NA	CASSPGQNTGELFF	TGTGCCAGCTCACCGGGACAGAACACCGGGGAGCTGTTTTTT
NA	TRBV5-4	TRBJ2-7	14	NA	CASSLGTETYEQYF	TGTGCCAGCAGCTTGGGGACAGAGACCTACGAGCAGTACTTC
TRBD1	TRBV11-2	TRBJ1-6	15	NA	CASSPGQGTRSPLHF	TGTGCCAGCAGCCCGGGACAGGGGACGAGGTCACCCCTCCACTTT
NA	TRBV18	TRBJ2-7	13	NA	CASSPGVPYEQYF	TGTGCCAGCTCCCCGGGGGTTCCCTACGAGCAGTACTTC
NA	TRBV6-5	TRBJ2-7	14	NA	CASRSTGGSYEQYF	TGTGCCAGCAGAAGTACCGGGGGCTCCTACGAGCAGTACTTC
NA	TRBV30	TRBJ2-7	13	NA	CAWSRMSSYEQYF	TGTGCCTGGAGTAGGATGAGCTCCTACGAGCAGTACTTC
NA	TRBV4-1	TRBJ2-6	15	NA	CASSQDEAGANVLTF	TGCGCCAGCAGCCAAGATGAGGCAGGGGCCAACGTCCTGACTTTC
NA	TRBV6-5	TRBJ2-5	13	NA	CASSYGGHETQYF	TGTGCCAGCAGTTACGGGGGGCACGAGACCCAGTACTTC
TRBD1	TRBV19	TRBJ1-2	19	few	CASSNPSYQRTGGNRGYTF	TGTGCCAGTAGTAACCCATCCTACCAGCGGACAGGGGGGAATAGAGGCTACACCTTC
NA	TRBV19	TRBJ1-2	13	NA	CASSRRDIYGYTF	TGTGCCAGTAGCCGCCGGGACATCTATGGCTACACCTTC
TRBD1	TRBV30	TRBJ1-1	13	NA	CAWTGTVNTEAFF	TGTGCCTGGACCGGGACAGTGAACACTGAAGCTTTCTTT
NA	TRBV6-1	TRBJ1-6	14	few	CASRDSSPGSPLHF	TGTGCCAGCAGGGACAGTTCCCCGGGTTCACCCCTCCACTTT
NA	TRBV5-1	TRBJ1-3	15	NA	CASSLERGSGNTIYF	TGCGCCAGCAGCTTGGAGAGGGGCTCTGGAAACACCATATATTTT
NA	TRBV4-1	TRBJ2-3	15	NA	CASSQDYAVLGTQYF	TGCGCCAGCAGCCAAGATTACGCTGTCTTGGGTACGCAGTATTTT
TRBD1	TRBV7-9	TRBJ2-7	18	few	CASSDPKGDRGISYEQYF	TGTGCCAGCAGCGACCCGAAGGGGGACAGGGGAATTTCCTACGAGCAGTACTTC
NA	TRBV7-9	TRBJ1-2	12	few	CASSLVGRGYTF	TGTGCCAGCAGCTTAGTAGGGAGGGGCTACACCTTC
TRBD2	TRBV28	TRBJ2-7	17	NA	CASSRRSSGRKYYEQYF	TGTGCCAGCAGCAGGAGGTCTAGCGGGAGAAAGTACTACGAGCAGTACTTC
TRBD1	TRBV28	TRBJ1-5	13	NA	CASSLDRGRPQHF	TGTGCCAGCAGCTTAGACAGGGGGCGGCCCCAGCATTTT
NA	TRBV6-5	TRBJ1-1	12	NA	CASSYEGTEAFF	TGTGCCAGCAGTTACGAGGGGACAGAAGCTTTCTTT
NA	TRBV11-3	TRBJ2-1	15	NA	CASSLFAGSYNEQFF	TGTGCCAGCAGCTTATTCGCCGGGTCGTACAATGAGCAGTTCTTC
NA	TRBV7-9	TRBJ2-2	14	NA	CASSPIGLTGELFF	TGTGCCAGCAGCCCTATAGGGTTGACCGGGGAGCTGTTTTTT